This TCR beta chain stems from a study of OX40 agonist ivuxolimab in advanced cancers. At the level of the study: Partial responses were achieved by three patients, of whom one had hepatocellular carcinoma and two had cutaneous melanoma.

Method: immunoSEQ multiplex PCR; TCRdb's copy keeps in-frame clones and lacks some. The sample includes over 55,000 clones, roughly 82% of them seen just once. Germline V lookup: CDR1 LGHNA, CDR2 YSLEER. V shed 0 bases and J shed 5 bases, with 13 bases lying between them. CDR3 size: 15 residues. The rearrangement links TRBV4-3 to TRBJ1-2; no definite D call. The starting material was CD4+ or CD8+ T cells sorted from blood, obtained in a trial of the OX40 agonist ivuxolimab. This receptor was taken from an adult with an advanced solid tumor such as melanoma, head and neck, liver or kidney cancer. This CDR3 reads CASSQDIRVRYGYTF. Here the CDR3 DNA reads TGCGCCAGCAGCCAAGATATAAGGGTACGGTATGGCTACACCTTC.